The TCR beta chain described here comes from a study of blood T cells in healthy people across ages (dated by TCRdb to the mid-2010s). Notes on the research overall: Template switching captured roughly one uniquely barcoded TCR beta cDNA molecule per two T cells in model experiments. Age-related changes in TCR beta repertoire diversity were measured in the study by deep sequencing normalized with unique cDNA molecular identifiers. Donors were grouped into four age groups: young (average roughly 17 years), middle-aged (39), aged (62) and long-lived (approximately 78). Two additional independent replicas of 1 million unique cDNA reads from the same blood draw were analyzed for two donors (one aged 18 to 30 and one aged 80 or older). To avoid experimental bias, donors of different ages were randomly spread across the sequencing lanes. Study-wide conclusions, independent of this receptor: The long-lived group showed more naive CD4+ T cells, fewer expanded clones and increased TCR diversity than the aged group, suggesting age selection. Donor CMV infection status was unknown, potentially confounding age-related changes in expanded clonotypes. Estimates of total diversity based on one million sequenced T cells were considered lower bounds and underestimates. A strong correlation was found between observed TCR beta diversity and the percentage of naive T cells measured by flow cytometry. As age increased, observed TCR beta diversity per million T cells dropped in a roughly linear way, and a significant reduction was already evident by age 40. Bulk unsorted PBMC profiling prevented conclusive comparison of naive and antigen-experienced compartments.

At the junction V is shortened by 5 bases and J by 0 bases, with 8 bases in between. CDR3 length: 14 amino acids, cysteine to phenylalanine. Of all the DNA, just the CDR3 is kept, 42 bases in frame from base 1. The library was prepared using 5' RACE. Sequencing was carried out with an Illumina HiSeq 2500. A second PCR of about 6 to 12 cycles was run with a J-beta primer mix and a sample-barcoded 5' primer. A unique molecular identifier was introduced onto each TCR beta cDNA molecule by a template-switch 5' adaptor carrying 12 random nucleotides. Each sample yielded at least 2.5 million CDR3-containing paired-end reads. All of the RNA was converted into first-strand cDNA using the Mint cDNA synthesis kit, with a TRBC-specific oligonucleotide serving as the primer. After uracil-DNA glycosylase treatment, a first 18-cycle PCR used universal primers M1SS and BC2_uni_R on all cDNA. Concerning the study's data processing: For normalization, 1 million high-quality reads, each with a distinct molecular identifier, were randomly selected from each sample. Reads with shared molecular identifiers were discarded instead of being binned into consensus sequences. MiTCR, run with a Q25 quality threshold and the strictest error-elimination algorithm, handled CDR3 identification, clonotype clustering and error correction. A nonparametric unseen species model using Euler transformation provided a lower-bound estimate of total TCR beta diversity. TCRdb reran the public reads through fastp at Q25 and MiXCR, keeping productive beta chains. One record per CDR3 amino acid sequence lists the most common genes and DNA. The V and J calls follow TCRdb's processing rather than the paper's. This sample comprises about 1.5 million distinct CDR3 sequences, 40% to 45% of them detected only once. The top ten clonotypes cover around 4% of the sample.

In the case of this clonotype: The target of this receptor is not known. Per-nucleotide qualities are absent, and no much larger clonotype sits a single base away.

Systemically healthy Caucasian individuals from Russia, 35 to 50 in total and aged roughly 6 to 100 years, were included as donors. Ten milliliters of peripheral blood were drawn from each donor into EDTA-treated Vacutainer tubes. Ficoll-Paque density-gradient centrifugation was used to isolate PBMCs, with at least 6 million per sample. Trizol reagent was used to extract total RNA from PBMCs, with at least 5.5 micrograms per sample. Naive CD45RAhigh/CD27high T cell percentages were measured by flow cytometry on a PBMC aliquot from every donor. The chain is encoded by TRBV12-3 or TRBV12-4 joined to TRBJ1-3; there is no confident call for the D gene. The clonotype was recovered from a woman aged 18-29 years in good health. The sequencing input was blood. The CDR3 protein is CASSPQVSGNTIYF. The sequenced DNA: TGTGCCAGCAGTCCCCAGGTCTCTGGAAACACCATATATTTT.